The 30 T cell receptor beta chains below come from one sample, sequenced in a study of blood T cell repertoires in COVID-19 (dated by TCRdb to between 2020 and 2021). The library relied on the immunoSEQ multiplex PCR assay. TCRdb took this table from immuneACCESS and kept in-frame rearrangements with V and J called. Such tables lack part of the clones; where checked against another copy, unresolved V genes explain under half of the gap, and the rest is unexplained. The sample table holds over 150,000 clones, of which 85% were seen once. The top ten clones comprise approximately 6.2% of the sample. Specimen: PBMCs or T cells enriched from blood (not recorded which). These receptors were obtained from a middle-aged man who had recovered from COVID-19.

J is TRBJ1-5 and V is TRBV27; tentatively, D is TRBD1 (5 bases). Germline V CDR1 and CDR2: MNHEY, SMNVEV (reference sequence). V dropped 4 bases and J dropped 9 bases, with 16 bases sitting between them. This CDR3 has 14 residues. The CDR3 nucleotides are TGTGCCAGCAGTTCCAGGGACTCCCGCACGCCCCAGCATTTT. Its translation: CASSSRDSRTPQHF.

The chain links TRBV7-9 to TRBJ2-6; TRBD2 is a possible D gene (7 bases). The V end was cut by 7 bases, the J end by 0 bases, with 22 bases between. There are 19 residues in the CDR3. Per germline, CDR1 SEHNR and CDR2 FQNEAQ (reference sequence). In nucleotides, the CDR3 is TGTGCCAGCAACAGAGAGGGGGGGAGGTACCGCTCTGGGGCCAACGTCCTGACTTTC. This codes for CASNREGGRYRSGANVLTF.

Note on this clone: One end of the junction fails to match germline, which may point to a read error. V is TRBV5-1 and J is TRBJ1-1; TRBD1 matches at 8 bases. The CDR3 has 14 amino acids. In germline, CDR1 is SGHRS, CDR2 YFSETQ. In nucleotides, the CDR3 is TGCACCAGCAGCTTCCAGGGGGCGGAGGGTGAAGCTTTCTTT. Amino acid sequence: CTSSFQGAEGEAFF.

The CDR3 sequence: CATSRDLQGAASPLHF. CDR3 nucleotides: TGTGCCACCAGCAGAGATCTGCAGGGGGCGGCTTCACCCCTCCACTTT. The chain has TRBV15 and TRBJ1-6, with 8 bases lining up with TRBD1. Looked up from germline, CDR1 is LNHNV and CDR2 is YYDKDF (reference sequence). V dropped 0 bases and J dropped 9; count of bases not matched to a gene: 7. The CDR3 loop spans 16 amino acids.

The chain recombines TRBV19 with TRBJ1-2; D gene ambiguous. The CDR3 spans 15 residues. Between the trimmed V and J ends, which lost 4 bases and 7 bases, there was a span of 19 bases. Germline CDR1 and CDR2: LNHDA and SQIVND (reference sequence). The CDR3 DNA follows: TGTGCCAGTAGTAGCCGGAGGGATCCTTGGACTGGCTACACCTTC. It yields the protein CASSSRRDPWTGYTF.

This chain joins TRBV14 and TRBJ1-1; 11 nucleotides match TRBD1. V shed 6 bases, J shed 10 bases, and the junction held 7 bases outside the gene matches. CDR1 and CDR2 from the germline V gene are SGHDN and FVKESK. This CDR3 is built from 13 residues. For the CDR3, the DNA is TGTGCCAGCAGTCAGGACAGGGGGCTTTCAGCTTTCTTT. Its protein product is CASSQDRGLSAFF.

The chain carries TRBV4-1 and TRBJ2-2; perhaps TRBD2 as D (5 bases). The CDR3 consists of 15 residues. CDR1 and CDR2 (germline): MGHRA, YSYEKL. The V gene lost 4 bases and the J gene lost 0 bases, with 9 bases spanning the gap. In nucleotides, the CDR3 is TGCGCCAGCAGCCCCGACTACCCGAACACCGGGGAGCTGTTTTTT. It translates to CASSPDYPNTGELFF.

This clone was found a few times. This chain joins TRBV5-1 and TRBJ1-5, with 11 bases matching TRBD1. The CDR3 runs to 14 residues. Trimming cost V 7 bases and J 7 bases; bases outside gene matches: 7. Germline V gene sequence: CDR1 SGHRS, CDR2 YFSETQ. The CDR3 region is CASAQGQGDQPQHF. The CDR3 bases are TGCGCCAGCGCTCAGGGACAGGGGGACCAGCCCCAGCATTTT.

The V and J genes are TRBV27 and TRBJ2-7; 9 bases agree with TRBD1. Germline V gene lookup returns CDR1 MNHEY and CDR2 SMNVEV (reference sequence). J lost 2 bases, V lost 6 bases, and 2 bases had no gene match. The CDR3 length is 13 residues. The chain's CDR3 is CASSNRGPYEQYF. The DNA of the CDR3 is TGTGCCAGCAGCAACAGGGGGCCCTACGAGCAGTACTTC.

On this clone: The same CDR3 arises from other DNA sequences in this sample as well. V usage is TRBV28 and J usage is TRBJ1-5; weak D call: TRBD1 (5 bases). This CDR3 region has 15 residues. Trimming took off 3 bases at V and 0 bases at J, with 9 bases between the two ends. The germline CDR1 and CDR2 sequences are MDHEN and SYDVKM. The CDR3 region is CASSLQGNSNQPQHF. The CDR3, as DNA: TGTGCCAGCAGTTTGCAGGGCAATAGCAATCAGCCCCAGCATTTT.

The CDR3 is CASSYLGRGQETQYF. CDR3 nucleotide sequence: TGCGCCAGCAGCTACCTAGGGAGGGGGCAAGAGACCCAGTACTTC. V is TRBV5-1 and J is TRBJ2-5; D is perhaps TRBD2 (7 bases). V was pared by 3 bases and J by 2 bases, with 14 bases between. The germline gives CDR1 SGHRS, CDR2 YFSETQ. The CDR3 consists of 15 residues. Complete variable domain (other parts from reference TRBV5-1 and TRBJ2-5): KAGVTQTPRYLIKTRGQQVTLSCSPISGHRSVSWYQQTPGQGLQFLFEYFSETQRNKGNFPGRFSGRQFSNSRSEMNVSTLELGDSALYLCASSYLGRGQETQYFGPGTRLLVL.

The rearrangement uses TRBV18 and TRBJ1-3; D is ambiguous. V lost 3 bases to trimming and J lost 2 bases, with 8 bases between them. This CDR3 contains 14 residues. Germline CDR1 KGHSH, CDR2 LQKENI. CDR3 sequence: CASSPSATGNTIYF. CDR3 nucleotides: TGTGCCAGCTCACCCTCAGCGACTGGAAACACCATATATTTT.

This chain uses TRBV5-4 with TRBJ2-1, with 11 bases lining up with TRBD2. There are 15 residues in the CDR3. Germline V gives CDR1 SGHNT, CDR2 YYREEE (reference sequence). The junction had 5 bases not matched to a gene; V was cut back by 2 bases and J by 7 bases. The CDR3 DNA reads as TGTGCCAGCAGCTTCACTAGCGGGAGAATTAATGAGCAGTTCTTC. It specifies CASSFTSGRINEQFF.

The chain employs TRBV28 and TRBJ1-5; D remains ambiguous. The V end lost 5 bases, the J end lost 3 bases, and 11 bases lay between the germline ends. This CDR3 is built from 14 residues. In germline, CDR1 is MDHEN, CDR2 SYDVKM. The DNA of the CDR3 is TGTGCCAGCAGTATTCCGGTGATCAATCAGCCCCAGCATTTT. Its translation is CASSIPVINQPQHF.

V and J are TRBV14 and TRBJ1-3; D is unresolved. Trimming removed 2 bases at V and 4 bases at J, with 3 bases between. The CDR3 is 12 residues long. Germline V gives CDR1 SGHDN, CDR2 FVKESK. CDR3 nucleotides: TGTGCCAGCAGCCAATCGGGAAACACCATATATTTT. This encodes CASSQSGNTIYF.

The rearrangement joins TRBV24-1 to TRBJ2-1; TRBD1 matches at 10 bases. This CDR3 region has 16 residues. CDR1 is KGHDR, CDR2 SFDVKD, per germline. V lost 4 bases to trimming and J lost 3 bases; unmatched junction nucleotides: 5. The CDR3 region has the DNA TGTGCCACCAGTGAGTCCGGGACAGGGGTCTACAATGAGCAGTTCTTC. Protein: CATSESGTGVYNEQFF.

This clone was observed a handful of times. The chain recombines TRBV5-4 with TRBJ1-4, with D tentatively TRBD1 (6 bases). Germline V gene lookup returns CDR1 SGHNT and CDR2 YYREEE (reference sequence). CDR3 length: 15 amino acids. The V and J ends lost 2 bases and 8 bases respectively, with 16 bases between them. The CDR3 DNA reads as TGTGCCAGCAGCTTACCACAGGGAGGGAGAGAAAAACTGTTTTTT. Amino acids: CASSLPQGGREKLFF.

This chain connects TRBV7-2 to TRBJ2-5; TRBD1 is a possible D gene (6 bases). Germline V CDR1 and CDR2: SGHTA, FQGNSA. This CDR3 spans 14 amino acids. V gave up 5 bases and J gave up 2 bases, with 12 bases separating them. The chain's CDR3 is CASSPATGQETQYF. The CDR3 DNA reads TGTGCCAGCAGCCCGGCGACAGGTCAAGAGACCCAGTACTTC.

J is TRBJ2-5 and V is TRBV18, with D maybe TRBD1 (5 bases). Germline V CDR1 and CDR2: KGHSH, LQKENI. Trimming shortened V by 2 bases and J by 13 bases, and 17 bases separated the two germline ends. The CDR3 is 13 residues long. The CDR3, as DNA: TGTGCCAGCTCACCAGACGATTTGGGGCAACCGTACTTC. Protein product: CASSPDDLGQPYF. Together with reference TRBV18 and TRBJ2-5, the CDR3 gives the full variable domain: NAGVMQNPRHLVRRRGQEARLRCSPMKGHSHVYWYRQLPEEGLKFMVYLQKENIIDESGMPKERFSAEFPKEGPSILRIQQVVRGDSAAYFCASSPDDLGQPYFGPGTRLLVL.

This clone has just a few counts. This chain uses TRBV2 with TRBJ1-4; 9 bases line up with TRBD1. Per the germline V gene, CDR1 is SNHLY and CDR2 is FYNNEI. The CDR3 has 15 residues. Trimming at V came to 3 bases and at J to 8 bases, leaving 7 bases not matched to a gene. The CDR3: CASSDTGQGDEKLFF. The CDR3 bases are TGTGCCAGCAGTGATACGGGACAGGGTGACGAAAAACTGTTTTTT.

The J gene is TRBJ1-2, the V gene TRBV9; D not resolved. Germline CDR1 is SGDLS and CDR2 is YYNGEE. The CDR3 spans 15 residues. V lost 0 bases and J 0 bases, leaving 9 bases between the germline ends. The CDR3 DNA reads as TGTGCCAGCAGCGTAGAGGAGGGAGCTAACTATGGCTACACCTTC. Translation: CASSVEEGANYGYTF.

This clone was recorded a few times. This chain connects TRBV2 to TRBJ1-2, with D unresolved. The CDR3 loop spans 11 amino acids. Germline values: CDR1 SNHLY, CDR2 FYNNEI. This CDR3 reads CAESSIYGYTF. For the CDR3, the DNA is TGTGCTGAGTCTAGCATCTATGGCTACACCTTC.

The V gene is TRBV21-1, the J gene TRBJ2-1; TRBD1, the table's D call, was not compared with the DNA. TRBV21-1 has pseudogene status. There are 20 residues in the CDR3. This chain's CDR3 is CASSKVSGFLVDRKYNEQFF. In nucleotides, the CDR3 is TGTGCCAGCAGCAAAGTTTCGGGTTTTCTCGTGGACAGGAAATACAATGAGCAGTTCTTC.

The rearrangement links TRBV25-1 to TRBJ2-1; 7 bases fit TRBD2. Germline trimming cut 8 bases from V and 9 bases from J; bases unmatched to any gene: 4. The CDR3 spans 11 residues. Germline CDR1 is MGHDK and CDR2 is SYGVNS. The CDR3 DNA follows: TGTGCCAGCGAGTCGGGGGGTGAGCAGTTCTTC. Translated, it gives CASESGGEQFF.

The chain carries TRBV5-1 and TRBJ1-6; D is ambiguous. The CDR3 spans 13 residues. V dropped 2 bases and J dropped 9 bases, with 9 bases sitting between them. CDR1 and CDR2 from the germline V gene are SGHRS and YFSETQ. CDR3: CASSFRLGSPLHF. CDR3 DNA sequence: TGCGCCAGCAGCTTCAGACTGGGTTCACCCCTCCACTTT.

The chain uses TRBV7-9 and TRBJ1-1; a weak D match, TRBD1 (6 bases). The CDR3 covers 15 residues. Trimming took 4 bases from V and 1 from J, leaving 13 bases between them. Germline CDR1 is SEHNR and CDR2 is FQNEAQ (reference sequence). The CDR3 loop reads CASSSVRQANTEAFF. As DNA, the CDR3 is TGTGCCAGCAGCTCCGTCCGACAGGCGAACACTGAAGCTTTCTTT.

The chain couples TRBV5-1 to TRBJ1-4, with D possibly being TRBD1 (6 bases). Germline loops: CDR1 SGHRS, CDR2 YFSETQ. Trimming removed 4 bases from V and 5 bases from J, with 18 bases in between. The CDR3 runs 16 residues. CDR3 sequence (DNA): TGCGCCAGCAGCGTGAAGCCAGGGGAGAGGAATGAAAAACTGTTTTTT. Protein sequence: CASSVKPGERNEKLFF.

The gene calls are TRBV6-5 and TRBJ1-3; TRBD1 aligns across 9 bases. Trimming at V came to 10 bases and at J to 7 bases, leaving 11 bases not matched to a gene. Germline values: CDR1 MNHEY, CDR2 SVGAGI. The CDR3 contains 14 residues. This CDR3 is CATHPQGARNTIYF. As DNA, the CDR3 is TGTGCCACTCACCCACAGGGGGCGCGGAACACCATATATTTT.

V usage is TRBV6-5 and J usage is TRBJ1-5; D is uncertain. V dropped 8 bases and J dropped 4 bases, with 9 bases sitting between them. The CDR3 covers 12 residues. The V gene's germline CDR1 is MNHEY and CDR2 SVGAGI. The CDR3 DNA follows: TGTGCCAGCGGGCCCCTTAATCAGCCCCAGCATTTT. It codes for CASGPLNQPQHF.

V usage is TRBV24-1 and J usage is TRBJ2-3, with 9 bases lining up with TRBD1. Germline V gene data show CDR1 as KGHDR and CDR2 as SFDVKD. The CDR3 runs 14 residues. The trim removed 9 bases at V and 3 bases at J, leaving 6 bases unmatched. In nucleotides, the CDR3 is TGTGCCACCTCCACGACAGGGGGAACAGATACGCAGTATTTT. Its protein product is CATSTTGGTDTQYF.